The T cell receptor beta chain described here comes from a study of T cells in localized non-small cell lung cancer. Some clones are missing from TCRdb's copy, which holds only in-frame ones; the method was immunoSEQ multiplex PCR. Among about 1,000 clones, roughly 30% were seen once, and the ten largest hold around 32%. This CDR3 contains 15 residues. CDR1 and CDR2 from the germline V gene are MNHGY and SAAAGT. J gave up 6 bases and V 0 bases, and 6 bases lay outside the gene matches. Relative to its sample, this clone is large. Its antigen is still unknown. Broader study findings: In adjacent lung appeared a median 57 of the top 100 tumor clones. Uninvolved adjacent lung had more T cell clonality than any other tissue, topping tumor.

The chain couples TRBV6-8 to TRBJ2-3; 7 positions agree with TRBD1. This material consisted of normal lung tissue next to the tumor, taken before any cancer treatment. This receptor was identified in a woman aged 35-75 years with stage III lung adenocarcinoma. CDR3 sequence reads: CASSYSRGLADTQYF. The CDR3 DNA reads TGTGCCAGCAGTTACTCAAGGGGGCTGGCTGATACGCAGTATTTT.